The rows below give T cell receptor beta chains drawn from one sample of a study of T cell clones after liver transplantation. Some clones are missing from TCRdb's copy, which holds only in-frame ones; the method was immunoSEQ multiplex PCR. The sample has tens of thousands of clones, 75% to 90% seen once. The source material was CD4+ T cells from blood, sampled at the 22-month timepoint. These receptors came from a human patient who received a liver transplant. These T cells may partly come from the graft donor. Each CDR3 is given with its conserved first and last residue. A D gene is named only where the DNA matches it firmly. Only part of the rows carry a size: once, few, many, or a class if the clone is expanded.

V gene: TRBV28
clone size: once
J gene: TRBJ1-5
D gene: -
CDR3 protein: CASRPTGAGNQPQHF
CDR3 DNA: TGTGCCAGCAGACCGACCGGCGCGGGGAATCAGCCCCAGCATTTT

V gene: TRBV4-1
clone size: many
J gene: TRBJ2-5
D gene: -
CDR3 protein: CASSHLAQETQYF
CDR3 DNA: TGCGCCAGCAGCCACCTAGCCCAAGAGACCCAGTACTTC

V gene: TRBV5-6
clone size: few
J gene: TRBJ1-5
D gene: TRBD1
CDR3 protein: CASSYGQVDQPQHF
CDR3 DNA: TGTGCCAGCAGCTATGGACAGGTTGATCAGCCCCAGCATTTT

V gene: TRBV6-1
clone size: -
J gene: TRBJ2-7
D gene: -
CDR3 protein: CASKRAATYEQYF
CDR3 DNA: TGTGCCAGCAAAAGGGCAGCCACCTACGAGCAGTACTTC

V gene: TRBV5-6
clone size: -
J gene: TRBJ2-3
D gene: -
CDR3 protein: CASRMRGSGTDTQYF
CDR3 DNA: TGTGCCAGCAGGATGAGGGGAAGTGGCACAGATACGCAGTATTTT

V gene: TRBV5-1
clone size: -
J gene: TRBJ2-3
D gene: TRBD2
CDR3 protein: CASSLELAASFTDTQYF
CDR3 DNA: TGCGCCAGCAGCTTGGAGCTAGCGGCTTCCTTCACAGATACGCAGTATTTT

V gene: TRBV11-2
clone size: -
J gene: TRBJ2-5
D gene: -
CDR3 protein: CASSLGTQKETQYF
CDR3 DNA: TGTGCCAGCAGCTTAGGGACACAGAAAGAGACCCAGTACTTC

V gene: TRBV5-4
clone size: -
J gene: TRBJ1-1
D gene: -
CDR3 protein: CASSSWRAVDTEAFF
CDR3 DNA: TGTGCCAGCAGCTCGTGGCGGGCGGTGGACACTGAAGCTTTCTTT

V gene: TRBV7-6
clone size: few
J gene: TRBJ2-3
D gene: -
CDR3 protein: CASSVGGLVDTQYF
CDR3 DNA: TGTGCCAGCAGCGTTGGAGGGCTCGTAGATACGCAGTATTTT

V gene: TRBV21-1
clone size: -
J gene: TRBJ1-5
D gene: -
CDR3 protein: CASSAPAGGLEEPQHF
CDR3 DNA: TGTGCCAGCAGCGCCCCCGCGGGAGGGCTCGAGGAGCCCCAGCATTTT

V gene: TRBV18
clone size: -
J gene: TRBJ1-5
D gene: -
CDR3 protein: CASSPEEGLTRQPQHF
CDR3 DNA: TGTGCCAGCTCACCAGAAGAAGGCTTAACACGTCAGCCCCAGCATTTT

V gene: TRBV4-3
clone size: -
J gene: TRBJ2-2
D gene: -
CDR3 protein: CASSQDINTGELFF
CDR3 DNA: TGCGCCAGCAGCCAAGATATAAATACCGGGGAGCTGTTTTTT

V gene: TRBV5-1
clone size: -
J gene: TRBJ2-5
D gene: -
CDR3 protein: CASSLAATQETQYF
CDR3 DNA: TGCGCCAGCAGCTTGGCTGCAACACAAGAGACCCAGTACTTC

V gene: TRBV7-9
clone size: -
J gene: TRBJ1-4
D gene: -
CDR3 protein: CASRQGESYEKLFF
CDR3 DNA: TGTGCCAGCAGACAAGGGGAGAGTTACGAAAAACTGTTTTTT

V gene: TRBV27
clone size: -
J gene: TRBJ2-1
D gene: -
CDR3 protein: CASSLLRGNEQFF
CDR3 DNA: TGTGCCAGCAGTTTATTAAGGGGGAATGAGCAGTTCTTC

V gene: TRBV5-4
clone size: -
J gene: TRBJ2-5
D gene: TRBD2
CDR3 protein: CASSLKSGLAGRLGETQYF
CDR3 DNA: TGTGCCAGCAGCCTAAAAAGTGGACTAGCGGGGAGGCTAGGCGAGACCCAGTACTTC